This T cell receptor (beta chain) derives from a study of blood T cell repertoires in COVID-19. The CDR3 extends over 14 amino acids. CDR1 and CDR2 from the germline V gene are LNHDA and SQIVND (reference sequence). With 4 bases removed from V and 3 bases from J, the gap between germline ends came to 12 bases. Clones were read by immunoSEQ multiplex PCR, and TCRdb kept only the in-frame ones, dropping some. The sample yields roughly 120,000 clones, more than 90% seen once. The sequenced sample was peripheral blood. The gene calls are TRBV19 and TRBJ1-2, with D possibly matching TRBD1 (5 bases). This TCR was recovered from a middle-aged man with active COVID-19. CDR3 nucleotides: TGTGCCAGTAGTACTCGGGGGGGTTACTATGGCTACACCTTC. Its translation is CASSTRGGYYGYTF.